This TCR beta chain was identified in a study of identical twins. Template switching supplied a universal primer site; unique molecular identifiers were carried on the cDNA. TCRdb reprocessed the 5' RACE reads via MiXCR and lists one record per CDR3 protein. The sample includes 240,000 or so distinct CDR3 sequences, over 9.5% of them seen just once. This clonotype was observed at least ten times. Its antigen is not identified. V was cut by 2 bases and J by 4 bases, with 15 bases left in between. CDR3 length: 15 amino acids. Looked up from germline, CDR1 is MNHEY and CDR2 is SVGEGT. Study results and limitations: Part of the zero-insertion signal could reflect confounding by invariant MAIT and iNKT cells.

Sequenced: memory T cells sorted from blood. The origin of this receptor is a man aged 45 to 65 in good health. The chain has TRBV6-2 or TRBV6-3 and TRBJ2-7; D is tentatively TRBD1 or TRBD2 (6 bases each). The CDR3 loop is CASSYPPGGHYEQYF. The CDR3 bases are TGTGCCAGCAGTTACCCCCCCGGGGGCCATTACGAGCAGTACTTC.